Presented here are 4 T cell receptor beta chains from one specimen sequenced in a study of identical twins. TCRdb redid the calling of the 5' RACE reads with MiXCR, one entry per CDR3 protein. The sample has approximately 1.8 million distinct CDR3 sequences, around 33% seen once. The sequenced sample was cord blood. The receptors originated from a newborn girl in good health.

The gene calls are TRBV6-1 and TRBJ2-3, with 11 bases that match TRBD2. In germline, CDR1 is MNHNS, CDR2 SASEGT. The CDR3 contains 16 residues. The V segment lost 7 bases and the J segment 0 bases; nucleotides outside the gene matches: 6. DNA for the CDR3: TGTGCCAGCATACGACTAGCGGGGCTTAGCACAGATACGCAGTATTTT. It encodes CASIRLAGLSTDTQYF.

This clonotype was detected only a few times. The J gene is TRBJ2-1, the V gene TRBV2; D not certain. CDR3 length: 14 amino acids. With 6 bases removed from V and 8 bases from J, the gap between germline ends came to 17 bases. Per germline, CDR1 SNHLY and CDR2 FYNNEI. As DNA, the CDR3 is TGTGCCAGCAGGGCCGAGACCCACAAACATGAGCAGTTCTTC. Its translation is CASRAETHKHEQFF.

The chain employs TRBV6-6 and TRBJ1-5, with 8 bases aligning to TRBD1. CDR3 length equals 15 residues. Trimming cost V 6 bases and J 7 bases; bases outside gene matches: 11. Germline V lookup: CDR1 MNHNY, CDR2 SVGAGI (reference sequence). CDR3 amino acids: CASSTGQGVRQPQHF. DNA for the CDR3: TGTGCCAGCAGCACCGGACAGGGTGTAAGACAGCCCCAGCATTTT.

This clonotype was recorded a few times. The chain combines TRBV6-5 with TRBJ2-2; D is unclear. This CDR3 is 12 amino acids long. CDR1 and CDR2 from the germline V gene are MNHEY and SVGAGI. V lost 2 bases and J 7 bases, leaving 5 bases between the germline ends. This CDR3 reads CASSYGDGELFF. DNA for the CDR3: TGTGCCAGCAGTTACGGGGACGGGGAGCTGTTTTTT.